A selection of T cell receptor beta chains follows, all from one sample in a study of blood T cell repertoires in COVID-19. Clones were sequenced by immunoSEQ multiplex PCR, and TCRdb holds only the in-frame ones, with some missing. The table shows roughly 160,000 clones, with around 67% occurring only once. Material for sequencing was peripheral blood. The origin of the receptors is a woman of 80 years or more with acute or convalescent COVID-19. Each CDR3 is given with its conserved first and last residue. The D gene is left open where the match is weak. Clone size, where shown, is once, few, many, or a class for clones that have expanded.

V: TRBV28
J: TRBJ1-6
size: NA
D: TRBD1
DNA: TGTGCCAGCAGGGGGACAGAGAAGAATTCACCCCTCCACTTT
CDR3: CASRGTEKNSPLHF

V: TRBV5-1
J: TRBJ1-1
size: NA
D: NA
DNA: TGCGCCAGCAGCGTCGACGGAGACAGTTTCTTT
CDR3: CASSVDGDSFF

V: TRBV7-9
J: TRBJ2-3
size: NA
D: NA
DNA: TGTGCCAGCAGCTTAAATTCGGCAGATACGCAGTATTTT
CDR3: CASSLNSADTQYF

V: TRBV11-2
J: TRBJ2-2
size: NA
D: TRBD2
DNA: TGTGCCAGCAGCTTAGTAACGGGAGGCACCGGGGAGCTGTTTTTT
CDR3: CASSLVTGGTGELFF

V: TRBV2
J: TRBJ1-5
size: once
D: TRBD1
DNA: TGTGCCAGCAGAGAGATACAGGGGCTGGAACAGCCCCAGCATTTT
CDR3: CASREIQGLEQPQHF

V: TRBV19
J: TRBJ1-1
size: NA
D: NA
DNA: TGTGCCAGTAGTATGACGGGGACTCCGAACACTGAAGCTTTCTTT
CDR3: CASSMTGTPNTEAFF

V: TRBV4-2
J: TRBJ2-7
size: few
D: NA
DNA: TGTGCCAGCAGCCAAGCCCAATGGGGGGACCCTGGGCCCTACGAGCAGTACTTC
CDR3: CASSQAQWGDPGPYEQYF

V: TRBV6-5
J: TRBJ2-7
size: NA
D: TRBD1
DNA: TGTGCCAGCATCACACAGGGGTGGAACTACGAGCAGTACTTC
CDR3: CASITQGWNYEQYF

V: TRBV27
J: TRBJ2-7
size: NA
D: NA
DNA: TGTGCCAGCAGTTTGAGCAGGAACTCCTACGAGCAGTACTTC
CDR3: CASSLSRNSYEQYF

V: TRBV9
J: TRBJ2-7
size: once
D: TRBD1
DNA: TGTGCCAGCAGCGCGGACAGGTTCTCCTACGAGCAGTACTTC
CDR3: CASSADRFSYEQYF

V: TRBV7-2
J: TRBJ2-2
size: NA
D: TRBD1
DNA: TGTGCCAGCAGCATTCGACAGGGGGGGACCGGGGAGCTGTTTTTT
CDR3: CASSIRQGGTGELFF

V: TRBV5-1
J: TRBJ1-2
size: NA
D: TRBD1
DNA: TGCGCCAGCAGCGTGGACAGGACCTTCACTGTCACCTTC
CDR3: CASSVDRTFTVTF

V: TRBV7-9
J: TRBJ2-3
size: NA
D: NA
DNA: TGTGCCAGCAGCGCGGGACTTCTCACAGATACGCAGTATTTT
CDR3: CASSAGLLTDTQYF

V: TRBV3-1/TRBV3-2
J: TRBJ1-6
size: few
D: NA
DNA: TGTGCCAGCAGCCAAGCTAACTTCGTTTCACCCCTCCACTTT
CDR3: CASSQANFVSPLHF

V: TRBV5-6
J: TRBJ1-5
size: NA
D: NA
DNA: TGTGCCAGCAGCTCCAACAATCAGCCCCAGCATTTT
CDR3: CASSSNNQPQHF

V: TRBV19
J: TRBJ2-7
size: NA
D: TRBD1
DNA: TGTGCCAGCAGGGACAGCTTCTACGAGCAGTACTTC
CDR3: CASRDSFYEQYF

V: TRBV7-9
J: TRBJ1-2
size: NA
D: NA
DNA: TGTGCCAGCAGCTTAGCGGATTCTAGCAACGGCTACACCTTC
CDR3: CASSLADSSNGYTF

V: TRBV6-1
J: TRBJ1-3
size: NA
D: TRBD1
DNA: TGTGCCAGCAGTGGACAGGGGGTGTCGTCAGGAAACACCATATATTTT
CDR3: CASSGQGVSSGNTIYF

V: TRBV11-2
J: TRBJ2-7
size: NA
D: NA
DNA: TGTGCCAGCAGCTCCCAGGACTACGAGCAGTACTTC
CDR3: CASSSQDYEQYF

V: TRBV10-1
J: TRBJ1-1
size: NA
D: TRBD1
DNA: TGCGCCAGCACCGACCGGGACAGCCGTGAAGCTTTCTTT
CDR3: CASTDRDSREAFF

V: TRBV9
J: TRBJ1-2
size: NA
D: NA
DNA: TGTGCCAGCAGCGTAGGCAACATCTATGGCTACACCTTC
CDR3: CASSVGNIYGYTF

V: TRBV2
J: TRBJ1-1
size: NA
D: NA
DNA: TGTGCCAGCAGTGGACAGAAGAACACTGAAGCTTTCTTT
CDR3: CASSGQKNTEAFF

V: TRBV27
J: TRBJ1-2
size: NA
D: TRBD1
DNA: TGTGCCAGCAGTTTCCGGCAGGGGGTTGATGGCTACACCTTC
CDR3: CASSFRQGVDGYTF

V: TRBV9
J: TRBJ2-3
size: NA
D: NA
DNA: TGTGCCAGCAGCGTAGAGGGACACGGGGCGACAGATACGCAGTATTTT
CDR3: CASSVEGHGATDTQYF

V: TRBV10-3
J: TRBJ1-4
size: NA
D: NA
DNA: TGTGCCATCAGTAAGGACGGGGGGGCAGAAAAACTGTTTTTT
CDR3: CAISKDGGAEKLFF

V: TRBV6-5
J: TRBJ2-7
size: NA
D: TRBD2
DNA: TGTGCCAGCAATCCGCGGGAGGTAGACGAGCAGTACTTC
CDR3: CASNPREVDEQYF

V: TRBV20-1
J: TRBJ2-3
size: NA
D: NA
DNA: TGCAGTGCATTTGGAGGAGATACGCAGTATTTT
CDR3: CSAFGGDTQYF

V: TRBV5-1
J: TRBJ2-3
size: NA
D: TRBD1
DNA: TGCGCCAGCAGCCCCCTACAGGGGGAGTCCACAGATACGCAGTATTTT
CDR3: CASSPLQGESTDTQYF

V: TRBV5-1
J: TRBJ2-2
size: NA
D: TRBD1
DNA: TGCGCCAGCAGCCTGGGACAGACGATAAACACCGGGGAGCTGTTTTTT
CDR3: CASSLGQTINTGELFF

V: TRBV7-2
J: TRBJ1-1
size: NA
D: TRBD1
DNA: TGTGCCAGCAGCTTAGAGAGGACAGACAGGGTCGCTGAAGCTTTCTTT
CDR3: CASSLERTDRVAEAFF

V: TRBV7-2
J: TRBJ2-1
size: NA
D: TRBD1
DNA: TGTGCCAGCAGCTTAGAAGGGACAGGGGGTTACAATGAGCAGTTCTTC
CDR3: CASSLEGTGGYNEQFF

V: TRBV3-1/TRBV3-2
J: TRBJ2-1
size: NA
D: NA
DNA: TGTGCCAGCAGCCAAGATGCGTCGCAGTTCTTC
CDR3: CASSQDASQFF

V: TRBV14
J: TRBJ1-1
size: NA
D: NA
DNA: TGTGCCAGCAGCAAACAGGGTGGCACTGAAGCTTTCTTT
CDR3: CASSKQGGTEAFF

V: TRBV28
J: TRBJ2-5
size: NA
D: NA
DNA: TGTGCCAGCAGTCCACGGGACTCCCCTTGGGGGACCCAGTACTTC
CDR3: CASSPRDSPWGTQYF

V: TRBV7-9
J: TRBJ2-5
size: few
D: NA
DNA: TGTGCCAGCAGCTTAGCCCCACAGGACCAAGAGACCCAGTACTTC
CDR3: CASSLAPQDQETQYF

V: TRBV7-8
J: TRBJ2-5
size: NA
D: NA
DNA: TGTGCCAGCAGCTTAGCGTTCACTACCAACGGGGAGACCCAGTACTTC
CDR3: CASSLAFTTNGETQYF

V: TRBV3-1/TRBV3-2
J: TRBJ2-1
size: NA
D: NA
DNA: TGTGCCAGCAGCCGAGGAGGAGCCTACAATGAGCAGTTCTTC
CDR3: CASSRGGAYNEQFF

V: TRBV10-2
J: TRBJ2-5
size: NA
D: NA
DNA: TGCGCCAGCTGTGACGGGATAAGGGAGACCCAGTACTTC
CDR3: CASCDGIRETQYF

V: TRBV28
J: TRBJ1-2
size: NA
D: TRBD1
DNA: TGTGCCAGCAGTTCATACCTCACAGGGGTGGGCTATGGCTACACCTTC
CDR3: CASSSYLTGVGYGYTF

V: TRBV29-1
J: TRBJ1-5
size: NA
D: TRBD1
DNA: TGCAGCGTTGAACTAGGGGGCGATCAGCCCCAGCATTTT
CDR3: CSVELGGDQPQHF

V: TRBV6-5
J: TRBJ1-4
size: NA
D: NA
DNA: TGTGCCAGCAGTCCAAGTGAGGGCCGGTCTGAAAAACTGTTTTTT
CDR3: CASSPSEGRSEKLFF

V: TRBV3-1/TRBV3-2
J: TRBJ1-2
size: few
D: NA
DNA: TGTGCCAGCAGCCAAGATCAGTGGCGGAATAACTATGGCTACACCTTC
CDR3: CASSQDQWRNNYGYTF

V: TRBV18
J: TRBJ2-7
size: NA
D: TRBD1
DNA: TGTGCCAGCTCAGCTTCCGAGGGGGCGCCCTACGAGCAGTACTTC
CDR3: CASSASEGAPYEQYF

V: TRBV28
J: TRBJ2-2
size: NA
D: TRBD2
DNA: TGTGCCAGCAGCCGACTAGCGGGAGTGGACACCGGGGAGCTGTTTTTT
CDR3: CASSRLAGVDTGELFF

V: TRBV28
J: TRBJ1-5
size: NA
D: NA
DNA: TGTGCCAGCAGTCGACTGAAGGATCAGCCCCAGCATTTT
CDR3: CASSRLKDQPQHF

V: TRBV7-8
J: TRBJ1-5
size: few
D: TRBD1
DNA: TGTGCCAGCTGTCTAGGACAGGGGAATCAGCCCCAGCATTTT
CDR3: CASCLGQGNQPQHF

V: TRBV7-8
J: TRBJ1-2
size: NA
D: NA
DNA: TGTGCCAGCAGCCCTAGTACTGTTTACACCTTC
CDR3: CASSPSTVYTF

V: TRBV28
J: TRBJ1-1
size: NA
D: NA
DNA: TGTGCCAGCAGTTTATACGGGGGAGTTAACACTGAAGCTTTCTTT
CDR3: CASSLYGGVNTEAFF

V: TRBV6-5
J: TRBJ2-5
size: once
D: TRBD2
DNA: TGTGCCAGCCAACCGGGGGGAGAGACCCAGTACTTC
CDR3: CASQPGGETQYF

V: TRBV19
J: TRBJ1-5
size: NA
D: NA
DNA: TGTGCCAGTAGAGCGGTATTAGTTGGCAATCAGCCCCAGCATTTT
CDR3: CASRAVLVGNQPQHF

V: TRBV5-1
J: TRBJ1-1
size: once
D: TRBD1
DNA: TGCGCCAGCAGCTTGAGTTGGACAGGCGAGAACACTGAAGCTTTCTTT
CDR3: CASSLSWTGENTEAFF

V: TRBV7-2
J: TRBJ1-6
size: NA
D: TRBD1
DNA: TGTGCCAGCAGCGTAGGGACCGGGACAGGGGGCTCACCCCTCCACTTT
CDR3: CASSVGTGTGGSPLHF

V: TRBV7-8
J: TRBJ2-7
size: NA
D: NA
DNA: TGTGCCAGCAGCCTCGGGGATTTAGCGGTCTCCTACGAGCAGTACTTC
CDR3: CASSLGDLAVSYEQYF

V: TRBV10-3
J: TRBJ1-5
size: NA
D: NA
DNA: TGTGCCATCAGTGAGTCGGCAGGGGTGGCAAGCAATCAGCCCCAGCATTTT
CDR3: CAISESAGVASNQPQHF

V: TRBV7-8
J: TRBJ1-6
size: NA
D: TRBD1
DNA: TGTGCCAGCAGCTTGGGGACAGGGGGCGGGTCACCCCTCCACTTT
CDR3: CASSLGTGGGSPLHF

V: TRBV3-1/TRBV3-2
J: TRBJ1-5
size: NA
D: NA
DNA: TGTGCCAGCAGCCAGACAGCGAACCAGCCCCAGCATTTT
CDR3: CASSQTANQPQHF

V: TRBV10-3
J: TRBJ2-7
size: NA
D: TRBD1
DNA: TGTGCCATCAGTTTTACCGGGACAGGGGGTAACGAGCAGTACTTC
CDR3: CAISFTGTGGNEQYF

V: TRBV29-1
J: TRBJ2-1
size: once
D: NA
DNA: TGCAGCGCACAAGCCCAGGGCTATGAGCAGTTCTTC
CDR3: CSAQAQGYEQFF

V: TRBV11-2
J: TRBJ2-7
size: NA
D: NA
DNA: TGTGCCAGCAGCCTTACTAGCAGACAGGGATTTCCCTACGAGCAGTACTTC
CDR3: CASSLTSRQGFPYEQYF

V: TRBV5-8
J: TRBJ2-2
size: NA
D: TRBD1
DNA: TGTGCCAGCAGCTTCCGACAGGGCGGCACCGGGGAGCTGTTTTTT
CDR3: CASSFRQGGTGELFF